These T cell receptor beta chains were read from a single sample in a study of TIL therapy for anti-PD-1-resistant metastatic lung cancer. Assay: immunoSEQ multiplex PCR; the TCRdb copy retains only in-frame clones and omits some. The top ten hold more than 15% of the sample, which has some 26,000 clones, roughly 63% seen once. The sequencing used tumor tissue, collected at baseline. These receptors originate from a woman aged 30 to 85 with non-small cell lung cancer. CDR3s include the opening cysteine and the closing phenylalanine or tryptophan. The order of the fields is clone size, J gene, V gene, D gene, CDR3 protein, CDR3 DNA. D genes are given only for firm matches. Clone sizes are given selectively: once, few, many, or a class where the clone is expanded.

few	TRBJ1-1	TRBV11-3	-	CASSLGTRGGEAFF	TGTGCCAGCAGCTTAGGGACAAGGGGTGGTGAAGCTTTCTTT
medium-sized	TRBJ2-7	TRBV5-4	-	CASSLGGRNYYEQYF	TGTGCCAGCAGCTTGGGTGGGAGGAACTACTACGAGCAGTACTTC
-	TRBJ1-5	TRBV15	TRBD1	CATSPGTGNNQPQHF	TGTGCCACCAGCCCCGGGACAGGGAACAATCAGCCCCAGCATTTT
-	TRBJ1-1	TRBV6-1	-	CASTDTSSNTEAFF	TGTGCCAGCACAGACACCTCCTCTAACACTGAAGCTTTCTTT
-	TRBJ2-1	TRBV19	-	CASSILDSPYEQFF	TGTGCCAGTAGTATTCTAGACAGCCCCTATGAGCAGTTCTTC
-	TRBJ1-5	TRBV2	-	CASSFTIDQPQHF	TGTGCCAGCAGCTTCACGATTGATCAGCCCCAGCATTTT
few	TRBJ2-7	TRBV30	-	CAWSGGIYEQYF	TGTGCCTGGAGTGGGGGGATTTACGAGCAGTACTTC
-	TRBJ2-2	TRBV10-2	-	CASLRGADTGELFF	TGCGCCAGCCTCAGGGGTGCGGACACCGGGGAGCTGTTTTTT
once	TRBJ2-1	TRBV19	-	CASSIGWGISNEQFF	TGTGCCAGTAGTATTGGGTGGGGTATCAGCAATGAGCAGTTCTTC
-	TRBJ2-6	TRBV2	-	CASSVYRGAPGANVLTF	TGTGCCAGCAGTGTATATCGGGGGGCCCCTGGGGCCAACGTCCTGACTTTC
-	TRBJ1-1	TRBV5-4	-	CASSDRFMNTEAFF	TGTGCCAGCAGCGACAGGTTCATGAACACTGAAGCTTTCTTT
-	TRBJ2-2	TRBV29-1	TRBD1	CSVAGQSNTGELFF	TGCAGCGTTGCGGGACAGTCCAACACCGGGGAGCTGTTTTTT
-	TRBJ2-1	TRBV5-1	-	CASSLGATSSYNEQFF	TGCGCCAGCAGCCTTGGGGCTACAAGCTCCTACAATGAGCAGTTCTTC
-	TRBJ2-1	TRBV7-6	-	CASSPSGWGRSEQFF	TGTGCCAGCAGCCCGTCGGGGTGGGGTCGCAGTGAGCAGTTCTTC
-	TRBJ2-7	TRBV6-1	TRBD2	CASSGGRTSGRKSSYEQYF	TGTGCCAGCAGTGGAGGCAGGACTAGCGGGAGGAAAAGCTCCTACGAGCAGTACTTC
-	TRBJ2-1	TRBV15	TRBD2	CATSRDLAGGDNEQFF	TGTGCCACCAGCAGAGATTTAGCGGGAGGCGACAATGAGCAGTTCTTC
-	TRBJ2-3	TRBV7-9	-	CASLTLADTQYF	TGTGCCAGCCTAACCTTGGCAGATACGCAGTATTTT
-	TRBJ2-1	TRBV6-1	-	CASSEQPQGIGGNEQFF	TGTGCCAGCAGTGAACAGCCCCAGGGGATAGGTGGCAATGAGCAGTTCTTC
medium-sized	TRBJ2-7	TRBV14	-	CASSQEVVEPQYF	TGTGCCAGCAGCCAAGAAGTAGTGGAACCGCAGTACTTC
few	TRBJ2-7	TRBV11-2	TRBD1	CASSPQRGQGEQYF	TGTGCCAGCAGCCCTCAGAGGGGACAGGGCGAGCAGTACTTC
-	TRBJ2-3	TRBV2	-	CASSFTGAGDTQYF	TGTGCCAGCAGCTTTACAGGTGCAGGGGATACGCAGTATTTT
few	TRBJ2-7	TRBV5-8	TRBD1	CASSFYSGTQGDEQYF	TGTGCCAGCAGCTTTTATTCCGGGACACAGGGGGACGAGCAGTACTTC
-	TRBJ2-7	TRBV10-2	TRBD2	CASKGVAGGYEQYF	TGCGCCAGCAAAGGGGTAGCGGGAGGCTACGAGCAGTACTTC
-	TRBJ1-5	TRBV7-9	-	CASSLEGGNQPQHF	TGTGCCAGCAGCTTAGAGGGGGGCAATCAGCCCCAGCATTTT
-	TRBJ1-1	TRBV5-5	-	CASSLRPMNTEAFF	TGTGCCAGCAGCTTGCGGCCGATGAACACTGAAGCTTTCTTT
-	TRBJ2-5	TRBV28	-	CASSSGQGSQETQYF	TGTGCCAGCAGTTCTGGCCAGGGCTCTCAAGAGACCCAGTACTTC
-	TRBJ2-1	TRBV7-2	-	CASISTGNEQFF	TGTGCCAGCATTTCGACAGGAAATGAGCAGTTCTTC
few	TRBJ2-7	TRBV13	-	CASSTGTVSSYEQYF	TGTGCCAGCAGCACAGGGACTGTTAGCTCCTACGAGCAGTACTTC
-	TRBJ2-5	TRBV25-1	-	CASSELRGQHQETQYF	TGTGCCAGCAGTGAATTGAGAGGACAGCACCAAGAGACCCAGTACTTC
-	TRBJ2-7	TRBV5-5	-	CASSPGSEQYF	TGTGCCAGCAGCCCAGGGAGCGAGCAGTACTTC
few	TRBJ1-2	TRBV6-1	TRBD1	CASSERDSSRTF	TGTGCCAGCAGTGAAAGGGACAGTAGCCGCACCTTC
medium-sized	TRBJ1-2	TRBV7-9	TRBD1	CASSLVTQGAGGYTF	TGTGCCAGCAGCTTAGTGACACAGGGGGCAGGGGGCTACACCTTC
once	TRBJ2-7	TRBV4-1	TRBD1	CASSQEIDRVYEQYF	TGCGCCAGCAGCCAAGAGATAGACAGGGTCTACGAGCAGTACTTC
-	TRBJ2-3	TRBV27	-	CASSLAVSGTQYF	TGTGCCAGCAGTCTCGCCGTCTCGGGTACGCAGTATTTT
few	TRBJ1-3	TRBV6-5	-	CASSSSGAISGNTIYF	TGTGCCAGCAGTTCATCTGGGGCTATCTCTGGAAACACCATATATTTT
-	TRBJ2-2	TRBV19	TRBD1	CASKTDRVRNTGELFF	TGTGCCAGTAAAACTGACAGGGTGCGGAACACCGGGGAGCTGTTTTTT
-	TRBJ2-7	TRBV6-1	-	CASSEAGYEQYF	TGTGCCAGCAGTGAAGCGGGGTACGAGCAGTACTTC
-	TRBJ2-5	TRBV15	-	CATSREGRETQYF	TGTGCCACCAGCAGAGAGGGCCGCGAGACCCAGTACTTC
few	TRBJ1-5	TRBV12-2	-	CASRLALGGRQPQHF	TGTGCAAGTCGCTTAGCCCTGGGCGGGCGGCAGCCCCAGCATTTT
-	TRBJ2-5	TRBV10-1	TRBD1	CASAETGGGQETQYF	TGCGCCAGCGCAGAGACAGGGGGCGGGCAAGAGACCCAGTACTTC
few	TRBJ1-5	TRBV30	-	CAWSRQGGQPQHF	TGTGCCTGGAGTCGCCAGGGTGGACAGCCCCAGCATTTT
-	TRBJ2-5	TRBV7-9	-	CASSLAEFQETQYF	TGTGCCAGCAGCTTGGCGGAGTTCCAAGAGACCCAGTACTTC
-	TRBJ2-2	TRBV11-3	TRBD1	CASSLGETGGTGELFF	TGTGCCAGCAGCTTAGGAGAAACAGGGGGCACCGGGGAGCTGTTTTTT
-	TRBJ1-1	TRBV11-2	-	CASSLTPGTANTEAFF	TGTGCCAGCAGCCTAACGCCGGGGACGGCGAACACTGAAGCTTTCTTT
-	TRBJ1-2	TRBV30	-	CAWSGGNYGYTF	TGTGCCTGGTCGGGGGGAAACTATGGCTACACCTTC
-	TRBJ2-4	TRBV5-4	-	CASSLARGAGNIQYF	TGTGCCAGCAGCTTGGCTAGGGGCGCGGGAAACATTCAGTACTTC
-	TRBJ2-1	TRBV7-8	-	CASSSEPLNEQFF	TGTGCCAGCAGCTCGGAACCCCTTAATGAGCAGTTCTTC
-	TRBJ1-2	TRBV5-1	-	CASSLGTAVSGYTF	TGCGCCAGCAGCTTGGGGACAGCCGTTTCTGGCTACACCTTC
-	TRBJ1-2	TRBV15	-	CATSGLYGYTF	TGTGCCACCAGCGGTTTGTATGGCTACACCTTC
few	TRBJ1-2	TRBV11-3	-	CASSHRLGKTYGYTF	TGTGCCAGCAGCCATCGCCTCGGAAAGACCTATGGCTACACCTTC
-	TRBJ1-2	TRBV27	-	CASSSPGLPRDGYTF	TGTGCCAGCAGTTCCCCGGGACTTCCTCGGGATGGCTACACCTTC
many	TRBJ1-3	TRBV12-5	-	CASGLGGPPGNTIYF	TGTGCTAGTGGTTTGGGGGGACCCCCTGGAAACACCATATATTTT
once	TRBJ1-1	TRBV18	-	CASSPLMTEAFF	TGTGCCAGCTCACCCCTGATGACTGAAGCTTTCTTT
medium-sized	TRBJ2-4	TRBV4-2	TRBD2	CASSRGEASGALAKNIQYF	TGTGCCAGCAGCCGAGGGGAGGCTAGCGGGGCACTAGCCAAAAACATTCAGTACTTC
-	TRBJ1-2	TRBV30	TRBD1	CAWTNPSTGEGLGYTF	TGTGCCTGGACAAACCCCTCGACAGGGGAGGGTCTTGGCTACACCTTC
-	TRBJ2-7	TRBV30	-	CAWSLTRRAGYEQYF	TGTGCCTGGAGCTTGACACGTAGGGCCGGGTACGAGCAGTACTTC
few	TRBJ2-7	TRBV5-1	TRBD2	CASSSSGMGAYEQYF	TGCGCCAGCAGCTCTAGCGGGATGGGCGCCTACGAGCAGTACTTC
-	TRBJ2-2	TRBV9	TRBD1	CASSDRGNTGELFF	TGTGCCAGCAGCGACAGGGGAAACACCGGGGAGCTGTTTTTT
-	TRBJ1-5	TRBV6-1	-	CASGGRSNQPQHF	TGTGCCAGCGGGGGTAGGAGCAATCAGCCCCAGCATTTT